One and the same sample provided the 2 T cell receptor beta chains below, sequenced in a study of shared clonotypes between healthy human individuals. The assay was immunoSEQ multiplex PCR, and TCRdb's table has in-frame clones only and misses some. The profile shows millions of clones, over 85% of them singletons. The sequenced sample consisted of naive CD4+ T cells from PBMCs. The subset was: CD45RA+ positively selected. Every receptor here comes from a man aged 18 to 35 in good health. Some clones in this sample may be carry-over from other donors' samples.

This chain uses TRBV14 with TRBJ2-1, with 8 positions matching TRBD2. J lost 2 bases, V lost 5 bases, and 8 bases had no gene match. This CDR3 comprises 16 residues. Germline values: CDR1 SGHDN, CDR2 FVKESK. The CDR3 region is CASSFPGLGAYNEQFF. DNA for the CDR3: TGTGCCAGCAGCTTTCCGGGACTAGGGGCCTACAATGAGCAGTTCTTC.

J is TRBJ1-2 and V is TRBV28, with 10 bases identical to TRBD1. The CDR3 has 18 amino acids. V lost 10 bases to trimming and J lost 2 bases; unmatched junction nucleotides: 19. Germline loops: CDR1 MDHEN, CDR2 SYDVKM. In DNA form, the CDR3 reads TGTGCCACCGGGAGTGTTACCCGGGACAGGGGCGGAAACTATGGCTACACCTTC. This translates into CATGSVTRDRGGNYGYTF.